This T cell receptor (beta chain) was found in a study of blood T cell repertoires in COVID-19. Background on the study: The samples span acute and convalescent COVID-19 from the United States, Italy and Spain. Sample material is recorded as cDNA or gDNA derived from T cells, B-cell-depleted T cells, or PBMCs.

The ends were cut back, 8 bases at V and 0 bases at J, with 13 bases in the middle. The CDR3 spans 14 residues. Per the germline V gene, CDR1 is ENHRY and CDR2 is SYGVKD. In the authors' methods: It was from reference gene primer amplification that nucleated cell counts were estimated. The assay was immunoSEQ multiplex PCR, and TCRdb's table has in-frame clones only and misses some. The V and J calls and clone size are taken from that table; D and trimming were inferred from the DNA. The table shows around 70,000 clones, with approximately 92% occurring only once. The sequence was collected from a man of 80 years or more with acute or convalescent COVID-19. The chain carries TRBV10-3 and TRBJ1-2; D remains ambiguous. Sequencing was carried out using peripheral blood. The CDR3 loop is CAIGVAHPNYGYTF. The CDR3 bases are TGTGCCATCGGTGTCGCACACCCTAACTATGGCTACACCTTC.